This TCR beta chain was sequenced in a study of PD-L1 blockade in urothelial cancer. Across the whole study: At 6 weeks and at 3 weeks (second dose) after treatment start, blood was analyzed. There were a median of about 150,000 T cells in blood samples.

Time point noted: pretreatment peripheral blood. Patients were diagnosed with urothelial carcinoma, either locally advanced or metastatic. With V trimmed by 6 bases and J by 3 bases, 5 bases remained unmatched. The CDR3 runs 13 residues. The germline gives CDR1 MNHEY, CDR2 SMNVEV (reference sequence). Sequenced by immunoSEQ multiplex PCR; TCRdb stores in-frame clones only, minus some. The sample lists more than 55,000 clones; roughly 77% were seen once. Here the sequenced sample was PBMCs, taken around atezolizumab (anti-PD-L1) treatment. This TCR derives from a man between 65 and 85 years old with urothelial cancer. The chain carries TRBV27 and TRBJ2-7, with 7 nucleotides matching TRBD1. CDR3 sequence reads: CASSVGQNYEQYF. The CDR3 bases are TGTGCCAGCAGCGTGGGACAGAACTACGAGCAGTACTTC.